This is a list of T cell receptor beta chains from one sample in a study of shared clonotypes between healthy human individuals. Using immunoSEQ multiplex PCR, the repertoire was profiled, and TCRdb retains in-frame clones only, with some absent. The sample shows roughly 1,600,000 clones, roughly 98.5% of them seen only once. Material for sequencing was naive CD4+ T cells sorted from blood. These receptor sequences come from a man younger than 45 in good health. Each CDR3 is given with its conserved first and last residue. Each record gives: D gene, clone size, J gene, V gene, CDR3 protein, CDR3 DNA. The D gene is left open where the match is weak. Clone size is not always given. Where it is, it says once, few, many or a class for expanded clones.

>.|.|TRBJ2-7|TRBV2
CASLTQTGSYEQYF
TGTGCCAGCCTTACTCAGACAGGATCCTACGAGCAGTACTTC
>.|.|TRBJ2-2|TRBV19
CASSIVGVTGELFF
TGTGCCAGTAGTATCGTGGGGGTCACCGGGGAGCTGTTTTTT
>.|.|TRBJ2-5|TRBV18
CASSPPSFETQYF
TGTGCCAGCTCACCACCGAGTTTTGAGACCCAGTACTTC
>.|.|TRBJ2-3|TRBV7-3
CASSSGTARTDTQYF
TGTGCCAGCAGCTCGGGGACGGCTCGCACAGATACGCAGTATTTT
>.|.|TRBJ1-2|TRBV27
CASSDSSNGYTF
TGTGCCAGCTCGGACAGTAGTAATGGCTACACCTTC
>TRBD1|.|TRBJ2-7|TRBV19
CASSPGQGAALYEQYF
TGTGCCAGTAGCCCAGGACAGGGGGCGGCTTTATACGAGCAGTACTTC
>.|.|TRBJ2-2|TRBV11-3
CASSSTGRIGELFF
TGTGCCAGCAGCTCGACAGGCCGGATCGGGGAGCTGTTTTTT
>.|.|TRBJ2-5|TRBV6-5
CASSYSTGLETQYF
TGTGCCAGCAGTTACTCTACAGGGTTAGAGACCCAGTACTTC
>.|once|TRBJ2-7|TRBV7-9
CASSLIIQTTEQYF
TGTGCCAGCAGCCTAATAATACAGACAACCGAGCAGTACTTC
>.|.|TRBJ1-4|TRBV14
CASSQRFGINEKLFF
TGTGCCAGCAGCCAGAGATTCGGGATTAATGAAAAACTGTTTTTT
>.|once|TRBJ1-1|TRBV28
CASSPPGFVVGTEAFF
TGTGCCAGCAGTCCTCCGGGCTTCGTGGTGGGCACTGAAGCTTTCTTT
>TRBD2|.|TRBJ2-3|TRBV30
CAWSVARLAGGKDTQYF
TGTGCCTGGAGTGTAGCCCGACTAGCGGGAGGTAAAGATACGCAGTATTTT
>.|.|TRBJ1-2|TRBV7-8
CASTFPASPAGYTF
TGTGCCAGCACTTTCCCGGCCTCTCCGGCTGGCTACACCTTC
>.|once|TRBJ1-1|TRBV7-9
CASSLVMGKTEAFF
TGTGCCAGCAGCTTAGTGATGGGAAAGACTGAAGCTTTCTTT
>.|.|TRBJ1-1|TRBV28
CASRDTEAFF
TGTGCCAGCAGGGACACTGAAGCTTTCTTT
>.|.|TRBJ2-7|TRBV27
CASRLRRLAYEQYF
TGTGCCAGCCGACTACGACGACTAGCCTACGAGCAGTACTTC
>.|.|TRBJ2-3|TRBV7-8
CASSRGDTDTQYF
TGTGCCAGCAGCAGAGGGGACACAGATACGCAGTATTTT
>.|.|TRBJ2-7|TRBV15
CATSRDIGKLSLYEQYF
TGTGCCACCAGCAGAGATATTGGGAAGCTCTCCCTTTACGAGCAGTACTTC
>TRBD2|once|TRBJ2-7|TRBV28
CASRPLAGVYEQYF
TGTGCCAGCAGACCACTAGCGGGAGTATACGAGCAGTACTTC
>TRBD2|.|TRBJ2-1|TRBV18
CASSPVGLLREGEQFF
TGTGCCAGCTCACCTGTGGGACTGCTTAGGGAGGGGGAGCAGTTCTTC
>.|.|TRBJ1-5|TRBV7-2
CASSYTTGSNQPQHF
TGTGCCAGCAGCTATACGACAGGTAGCAATCAGCCCCAGCATTTT
>TRBD2|.|TRBJ2-4|TRBV9
CASSEGLVVDIQYF
TGTGCCAGCAGCGAGGGACTAGTGGTAGACATTCAGTACTTC
>.|.|TRBJ1-1|TRBV7-2
CASSLVGTQNTEAFF
TGTGCCAGCAGCTTAGTCGGAACCCAGAACACTGAAGCTTTCTTT
>TRBD2|.|TRBJ2-2|TRBV11-3
CASSQTSGTGELFF
TGTGCCAGCAGCCAGACTAGCGGCACCGGGGAGCTGTTTTTT
>.|.|TRBJ1-5|TRBV5-6
CASSLRGDQPQHF
TGTGCCAGCAGCTTGAGAGGAGATCAGCCCCAGCATTTT
>.|.|TRBJ2-2|TRBV4-3
CASSPAPRMPGELFF
TGCGCCAGCAGCCCAGCGCCCAGGATGCCCGGGGAGCTGTTTTTT
>.|.|TRBJ2-7|TRBV2
CASSELATAYEQYF
TGTGCCAGCAGTGAGCTTGCGACAGCCTACGAGCAGTACTTC
>TRBD1|.|TRBJ2-3|TRBV5-1
CASRPGQGTDTQYF
TGCGCCAGCAGGCCGGGACAGGGGACAGATACGCAGTATTTT
>TRBD1|.|TRBJ2-7|TRBV28
CASTRPGTGSYEQYF
TGTGCCAGCACCCGACCCGGGACAGGGTCCTACGAGCAGTACTTC
>.|.|TRBJ2-7|TRBV28
CASSLGGPESEQYF
TGTGCCAGCAGTTTGGGGGGGCCTGAGTCGGAGCAGTACTTC
>.|.|TRBJ2-3|TRBV16
CASSQAPGTVLGEVTQYF
TGTGCCAGCAGCCAAGCACCGGGGACCGTTCTGGGGGAGGTTACGCAGTATTTT
>TRBD2|.|TRBJ2-7|TRBV7-2
CASSLLAGGVYEQYF
TGTGCCAGCAGCTTATTAGCGGGAGGTGTCTACGAGCAGTACTTC
>TRBD2|once|TRBJ2-1|TRBV27
CASSFRGTSGRYNEQFF
TGTGCCAGCAGTTTTCGAGGTACTAGCGGGAGGTACAATGAGCAGTTCTTC
>TRBD2|.|TRBJ2-1|TRBV7-2
CASSPSALAGVEQFF
TGTGCCAGCAGCCCTAGTGCGCTAGCGGGAGTAGAGCAGTTCTTC
>.|.|TRBJ1-1|TRBV5-1
CASSLAETYTEAFF
TGCGCCAGCAGCTTGGCCGAGACCTACACTGAAGCTTTCTTT